This T cell receptor (beta chain) was identified during a study of shared clonotypes between healthy human individuals. Study-level information: Three plates each covered CD4 naive and memory; CD8 naive two, CD8 memory one.

Method: immunoSEQ multiplex PCR; TCRdb's copy keeps in-frame clones and lacks some. The sample holds millions of clones; over 85% are singletons and the top ten take under 0.15%. V shed 4 bases and J 6 bases; nucleotides not matched to a gene: 8. CDR3 length equals 14 residues. The germline V gene has CDR1 SQVTM and CDR2 ANQGSEA. Those who donated were healthy HIV-negative adults, with no recent acute infections or vaccinations reported. This TCR came from a man aged 18 to 29 in good health. This rearrangement joins TRBV29-1 to TRBJ2-2; 7 bases line up with TRBD2. Specimen: naive CD4+ T cells sorted from blood. The subset is: CD45RA+ positively selected. CDR3 region: CSVVVGGPPGELFF. The CDR3 coding sequence is TGCAGCGTTGTGGTGGGAGGGCCCCCCGGGGAGCTGTTTTTT.